This TCR beta chain was identified during a study of cytomegalovirus exposure and HLA in healthy donors. Donors sampled were nominally healthy, though unrecorded immune exposures were likely. The PCR employed 60 Vbeta primers together with 13 Jbeta primers. Produced via immunoSEQ multiplex PCR; TCRdb's table is partial and in-frame only. Of about 120,000 clones in the sample, roughly 80% were seen once. The V and J ends lost 2 bases and 0 bases respectively, with 13 bases between them. There are 16 residues in the CDR3. The germline gives CDR1 SGHDT, CDR2 YYEEEE. Sample: PBMCs. The receptor comes from a man aged 25 to 40 in good health and CMV-seronegative. The V gene is TRBV5-6, the J gene TRBJ2-3; a weak D match, TRBD1 (6 bases). The chain's CDR3 is CASSFYQGPSTDTQYF. CDR3 DNA sequence: TGTGCCAGCAGCTTTTATCAGGGGCCTAGCACAGATACGCAGTATTTT.